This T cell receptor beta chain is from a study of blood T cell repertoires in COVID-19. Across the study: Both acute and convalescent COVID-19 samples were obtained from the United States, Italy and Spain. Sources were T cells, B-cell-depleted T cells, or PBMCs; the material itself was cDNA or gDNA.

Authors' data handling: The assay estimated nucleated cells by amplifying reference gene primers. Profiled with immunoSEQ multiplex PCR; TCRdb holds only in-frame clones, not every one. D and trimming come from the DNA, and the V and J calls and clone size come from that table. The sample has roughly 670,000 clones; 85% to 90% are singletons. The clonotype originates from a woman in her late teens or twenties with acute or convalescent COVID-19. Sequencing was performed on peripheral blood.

The CDR3, as DNA: TGCGCCAGCAGCTCCCGGGGGAACAATCAGCCCCAGCATTTT. The encoded protein is CASSSRGNNQPQHF. The chain employs TRBV5-1 and TRBJ1-5, with D tentatively TRBD1 (5 bases). V lost 3 bases, J lost 3 bases, and 10 bases lay in between. CDR3 length equals 14 residues. The germline V gene encodes CDR1 SGHRS and CDR2 YFSETQ.